This T cell receptor beta chain stems from a study of T cell clonality in common variable immunodeficiency. Heparinized whole blood, roughly 4.5 to 9 ml, came from each donor. Using immunoSEQ multiplex PCR, the repertoire was profiled, and TCRdb retains in-frame clones only, with some absent. The sample has about 33,000 clones, none seen only once. Whole-study findings and limits: Fewer TCRbeta clones were shared among CVID subjects than controls.

Per the germline V gene, CDR1 is WNHNN and CDR2 is SYGVQD (reference sequence). This CDR3 is 15 amino acids long. The junction had 9 bases not matched to a gene; V was cut back by 2 bases and J by 6 bases. About this clone itself: Its antigen is not known. The read terminates 3 residues ahead of where the CDR3 ends, so the germline J gene completes it.

V gene TRBV10-1 combines with J gene TRBJ2-7, with TRBD2 identical over 8 bases. This sequence was found in a person aged 18 to 75 in good health. Material: peripheral blood mononuclear cells. The part of the CDR3 DNA that was read is TGCGCCAGCAGTGAGACGACAGCGGGGGCCGGCGAG. It yields the protein CASSETTAGAGE. The CDR3 as a whole reads CASSETTAGAGEQYF.